The sequence of this T cell receptor beta chain was determined in a study of blood T cell repertoires in COVID-19. As for the study in general: Specimens from acute and convalescent COVID-19 originated in the United States, Italy and Spain.

From germline, CDR1 is SGHTA and CDR2 FQGNSA. V lost 6 bases and J lost 5, with 7 bases in between. The CDR3 contains 12 residues. This clone was detected only once. Authors' analysis steps: Quantification of nucleated cells was approximated via reference gene primer amplification. Here immunoSEQ multiplex PCR was the method, and the copy in TCRdb shows in-frame clones only, minus some. D and trimming were read from the DNA, whereas the V and J calls and clone size are those reported in that table. The sample carries 250,000 to 300,000 clones, about 91% recorded once. This receptor was taken from a woman aged 30 to 39 who had recovered from COVID-19. This rearrangement joins TRBV7-2 to TRBJ1-4; D remains unclear. Sequenced material: peripheral blood. The CDR3 loop is CASRLGNEKLFF. The CDR3 DNA is TGTGCCAGCAGACTAGGCAATGAAAAACTGTTTTTT.